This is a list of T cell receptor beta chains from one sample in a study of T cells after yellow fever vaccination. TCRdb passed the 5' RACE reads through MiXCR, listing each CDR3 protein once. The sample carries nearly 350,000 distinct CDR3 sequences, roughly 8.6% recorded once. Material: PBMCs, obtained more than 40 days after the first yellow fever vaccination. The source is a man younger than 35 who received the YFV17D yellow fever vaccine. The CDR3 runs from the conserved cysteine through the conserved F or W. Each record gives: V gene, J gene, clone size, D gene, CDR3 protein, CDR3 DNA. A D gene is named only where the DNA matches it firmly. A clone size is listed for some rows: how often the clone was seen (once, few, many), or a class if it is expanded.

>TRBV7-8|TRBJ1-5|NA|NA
CASSPARQTNQPQHF
TGTGCCAGCAGCCCAGCCCGACAGACCAATCAGCCCCAGCATTTT
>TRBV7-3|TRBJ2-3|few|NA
CASSPQQSLDTQYF
TGTGCCAGCAGCCCCCAGCAATCCCTAGATACGCAGTATTTT
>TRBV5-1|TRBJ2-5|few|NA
CASSPGTAETQYF
TGCGCCAGCAGCCCGGGGACTGCAGAGACCCAGTACTTC
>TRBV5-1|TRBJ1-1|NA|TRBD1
CASSLEQGAEVLNTEAFF
TGCGCCAGCAGCTTGGAGCAGGGGGCGGAGGTGTTGAACACTGAAGCTTTCTTT
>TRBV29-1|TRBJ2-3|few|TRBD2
CSVSTSGGENTQYF
TGCAGCGTATCCACTAGCGGGGGTGAGAATACGCAGTATTTT
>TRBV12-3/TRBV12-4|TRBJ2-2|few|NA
CASSFLGPNTGELFF
TGTGCCAGCAGTTTTCTGGGGCCGAACACCGGGGAGCTGTTTTTT
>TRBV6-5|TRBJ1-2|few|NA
CATRRGNHGYTF
TGTGCCACCAGGCGAGGGAACCATGGCTACACCTTC
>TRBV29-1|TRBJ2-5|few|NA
CSVERSLRRETQYF
TGCAGCGTTGAGCGCAGCCTCCGCCGGGAGACCCAGTACTTC
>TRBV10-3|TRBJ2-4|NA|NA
CATLPGSEGNIQYF
TGTGCCACCCTCCCCGGTTCCGAAGGAAACATTCAGTACTTC
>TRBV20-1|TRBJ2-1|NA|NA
CSARHYEQFF
TGCAGTGCCCGTCATTATGAGCAGTTCTTC
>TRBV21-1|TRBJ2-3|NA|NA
CASRLRGLDTQYF
TGTGCCAGCAGACTTAGGGGGTTAGATACGCAGTATTTT
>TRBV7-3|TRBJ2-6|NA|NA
CASSSSVSGANVLTF
TGTGCCAGCAGCTCAAGCGTATCTGGGGCCAACGTCCTGACTTTC
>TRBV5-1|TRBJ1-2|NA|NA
CASSLEFPPAGYTF
TGCGCCAGCAGCTTGGAATTTCCCCCAGCCGGCTACACCTTC
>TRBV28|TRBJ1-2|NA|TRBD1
CASSLGGQGKVAF
TGTGCCAGCAGTTTAGGGGGACAGGGAAAAGTGGCCTTC
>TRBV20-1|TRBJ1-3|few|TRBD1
CSASTGSGNTIYF
TGCAGTGCCTCGACAGGGTCTGGAAACACCATATATTTT
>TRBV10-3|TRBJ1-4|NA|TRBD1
CAIRQGNEKLFF
TGTGCCATCAGACAGGGGAACGAAAAACTGTTTTTT
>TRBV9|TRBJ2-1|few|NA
CASSVEGGNEQFF
TGTGCCAGCAGCGTAGAAGGGGGGAATGAGCAGTTCTTC
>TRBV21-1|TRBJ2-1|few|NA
CASSKVGASGDSYNEQFF
TGTGCCAGCAGCAAAGTGGGAGCTAGCGGGGACTCCTACAATGAGCAGTTCTTC
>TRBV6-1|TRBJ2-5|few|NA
CASTTRGASQETQYF
TGTGCCAGCACGACCCGGGGGGCGAGCCAAGAGACCCAGTACTTC
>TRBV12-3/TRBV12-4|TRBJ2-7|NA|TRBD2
CASSLGLAVTEQYF
TGTGCCAGCAGTTTGGGACTAGCGGTCACCGAGCAGTACTTC
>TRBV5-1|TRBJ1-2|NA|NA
CASSWGREVDYGYTF
TGCGCCAGCAGCTGGGGCAGAGAGGTGGACTATGGCTACACCTTC
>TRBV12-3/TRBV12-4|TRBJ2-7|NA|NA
CASSLGTPLPYEQYF
TGTGCCAGCAGTTTGGGGACACCCTTGCCCTACGAGCAGTACTTC
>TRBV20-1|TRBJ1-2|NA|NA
CSASQGYGYTF
TGCAGTGCGTCCCAGGGATATGGCTACACCTTC
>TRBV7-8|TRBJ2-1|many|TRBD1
CASSSRTGVSYNEQFF
TGTGCCAGCAGCTCTCGGACAGGGGTGTCCTACAATGAGCAGTTCTTC
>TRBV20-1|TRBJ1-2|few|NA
CSARVGGTYGYTF
TGCAGTGCTAGAGTGGGGGGGACCTATGGCTACACCTTC
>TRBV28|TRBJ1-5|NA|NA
CASSEQGLSQHF
TGTGCCAGCAGCGAACAAGGGTTGTCCCAGCATTTT
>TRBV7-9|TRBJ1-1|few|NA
CASSHPEGSGTEAFF
TGTGCCAGCAGCCACCCCGAGGGCTCGGGCACTGAAGCTTTCTTT
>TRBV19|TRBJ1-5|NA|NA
CASTGPYSNQPQHF
TGTGCCAGCACTGGGCCTTATAGCAATCAGCCCCAGCATTTT
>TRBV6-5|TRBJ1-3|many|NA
CASRGSGNTIYF
TGTGCCAGCAGGGGCTCTGGAAACACCATATATTTT
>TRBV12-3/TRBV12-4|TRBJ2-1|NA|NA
CASSALAEQFF
TGTGCCAGCAGCGCGTTAGCTGAGCAGTTCTTC
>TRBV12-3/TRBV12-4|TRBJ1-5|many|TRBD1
CASSPGTGGNQPQHF
TGTGCCAGCAGCCCCGGGACAGGGGGCAATCAGCCCCAGCATTTT
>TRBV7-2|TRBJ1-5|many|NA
CASSLESNQPQHF
TGTGCCAGCAGTTTAGAAAGCAATCAGCCCCAGCATTTT